Listed here are 7 T cell receptor beta chains from one sample, sequenced in a study of memory CD4+ T cells and cytomegalovirus serostatus. Single viable CD3+CD4+CD8-CD45RO+ cells were sorted as the memory CD4+ T cells. Profiling relied on immunoSEQ multiplex PCR, and the TCRdb table lists in-frame clones only, not all of them. The sample carries around 25,000 clones, roughly three quarters recorded once. Sequencing used memory CD4+ T cells from blood. The receptor source for this set is an adult in good health and CMV-seronegative.

The chain couples TRBV7-9 to TRBJ2-3, with 8 bases identical to TRBD2. Trimming took 6 bases from V and 4 from J; bases not matched to a gene: 3. This CDR3 has 13 residues. Germline CDR1 is SEHNR and CDR2 is FQNEAQ (reference sequence). The CDR3 region has the DNA TGTGCCAGCAGGCGGGGGGAAGCAGATACGCAGTATTTT. This sequence encodes CASRRGEADTQYF.

This clone has more than one count but fewer than ten. The chain is built from TRBV7-3 and TRBJ1-1; D perhaps matches TRBD1 (5 bases). This CDR3 has 13 amino acids. V gave up 5 bases and J gave up 0 bases, with 7 bases separating them. Germline V gives CDR1 SGHTA, CDR2 FQGTGA. The CDR3 nucleotides read TGTGCCAGCAGCCCACAGGTGAACACTGAAGCTTTCTTT. It yields the protein CASSPQVNTEAFF. The whole variable domain, filled in from reference TRBV7-3 and TRBJ1-1, reads GAGVSQTPSNKVTEKGKYVELRCDPISGHTALYWYRQSLGQGPEFLIYFQGTGAADDSGLPNDRFFAVRPEGSVSTLKIQRTERGDSAVYLCASSPQVNTEAFFGQGTRLTVV.

This clone was recorded once. The chain uses TRBV4-3 and TRBJ2-1; 7 bases line up with TRBD2. CDR3 length equals 16 residues. The J segment lost 6 bases and the V segment lost 2 bases, leaving 10 bases of the junction unmatched. Germline V gene sequence: CDR1 LGHNA, CDR2 YSLEER. The CDR3: CASSQSLGLGGNEQFF. The DNA of the CDR3 is TGCGCCAGCAGCCAAAGTCTTGGACTAGGTGGCAATGAGCAGTTCTTC.

The chain is built from TRBV30 and TRBJ2-7; D gene unclear. The CDR3 has 15 amino acids. Deletions cut 4 bases from V and 2 bases from J, with 18 bases between. Germline-derived CDR1 and CDR2 are GTSNPN and SVGIG (reference sequence). CDR3 region: CAWTPPGKRAYEQYF. DNA of the CDR3: TGTGCCTGGACCCCGCCAGGAAAAAGGGCCTACGAGCAGTACTTC.

V gene TRBV19 combines with J gene TRBJ2-1; D is unclear. Per the germline V gene, CDR1 is LNHDA and CDR2 is SQIVND (reference sequence). The CDR3 is 17 amino acids. Trimming pared 1 base from V and 0 bases from J, leaving 13 bases between. Written as DNA, the CDR3 is TGTGCCAGTAGTATAGTTCGGAGCCCTAGCTCCTACAATGAGCAGTTCTTC. Residues: CASSIVRSPSSYNEQFF. Looking up the rest from reference TRBV19 and TRBJ2-1 gives the full variable domain: DGGITQSPKYLFRKEGQNVTLSCEQNLNHDAMYWYRQDPGQGLRLIYYSQIVNDFQKGDIAEGYSVSREKKESFPLTVTSAQKNPTAFYLCASSIVRSPSSYNEQFFGPGTRLTVL.

In this sample, this clone turned up once. The chain uses TRBV7-9 and TRBJ2-1, with 12 nucleotides matching TRBD2. This CDR3 is built from 16 residues. The germline CDR1 and CDR2 sequences are SEHNR and FQNEAQ (reference sequence). Trimming at V came to 4 bases and at J to 6 bases, leaving 7 bases not matched to a gene. Here the CDR3 DNA reads TGTGCCAGCAGCTGGGCTAGCGGGGGGGGGATCAATGAGCAGTTCTTC. Encoded protein: CASSWASGGGINEQFF. The full variable domain, with the rest looked up from reference TRBV7-9 and TRBJ2-1, is DTGVSQNPRHKITKRGQNVTFRCDPISEHNRLYWYRQTLGQGPEFLTYFQNEAQLEKSRLLSDRFSAERPKGSFSTLEIQRTEQGDSAMYLCASSWASGGGINEQFFGPGTRLTVL.

This chain uses TRBV7-9 with TRBJ1-1; D not resolved. V lost 1 base to trimming and J lost 6 bases, with 12 bases between them. The germline gives CDR1 SEHNR, CDR2 FQNEAQ (reference sequence). The CDR3 sequence is 14 residues long. CDR3 coding DNA: TGTGCCAGCAGCTTAGAGAGGGTTAATGCTGAAGCTTTCTTT. This translates into CASSLERVNAEAFF.